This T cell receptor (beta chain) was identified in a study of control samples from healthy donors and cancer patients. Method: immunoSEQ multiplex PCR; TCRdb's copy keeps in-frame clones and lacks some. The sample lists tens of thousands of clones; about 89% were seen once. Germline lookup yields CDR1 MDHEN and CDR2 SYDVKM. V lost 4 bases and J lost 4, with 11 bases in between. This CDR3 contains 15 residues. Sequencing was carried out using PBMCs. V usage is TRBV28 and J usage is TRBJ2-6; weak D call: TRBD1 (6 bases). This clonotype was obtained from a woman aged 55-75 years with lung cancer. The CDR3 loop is CASSSQGSGANVLTF. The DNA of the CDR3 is TGTGCCAGCAGTTCCCAGGGGTCAGGGGCCAACGTCCTGACTTTC. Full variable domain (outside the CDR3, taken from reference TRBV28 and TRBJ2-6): DVKVTQSSRYLVKRTGEKVFLECVQDMDHENMFWYRQDPGLGLRLIYFSYDVKMKEKGDIPEGYSVSREKKERFSLILESASTNQTSMYLCASSSQGSGANVLTFGAGSRLTVL.